One and the same sample provided the 25 T cell receptor beta chains below, sequenced in a study of blood T cell repertoires in COVID-19. Assay used: immunoSEQ multiplex PCR; TCRdb lists only in-frame clones, some missing. The sample contains some 250,000 clones, roughly four fifths of which appear only once. The specimen was peripheral blood. The source of these receptors is a woman aged 55-69 years with active or convalescent COVID-19.

The chain combines TRBV5-1 with TRBJ2-6, with D perhaps matching TRBD2 (6 bases). V was shortened by 3 bases and J by 2 bases, with 15 bases between the two germline ends. This CDR3 spans 17 amino acids. Germline loops: CDR1 SGHRS, CDR2 YFSETQ. CDR3 loop: CASSSLTLAAGANVLTF. In DNA form, the CDR3 reads TGCGCCAGCAGCTCCCTAACACTAGCAGCTGGGGCCAACGTCCTGACTTTC.

This clone appeared once. The V call is TRBV21-1, the J call TRBJ2-1; the table names TRBD2, a call not compared with the DNA. TRBV21-1 corresponds to a pseudogene. The length of the CDR3 is 15 residues. CDR3 sequence (DNA): TGTGCCAGCAGCAAAGGAATAGCCCCCTACAATGAGCAGTTCTTC. Translating gives CASSKGIAPYNEQFF.

CDR3 nucleotide sequence: TGTGCCAGCAGCTTGAGTTCCGGGGAGCTGTTTTTT. Translating gives CASSLSSGELFF. The chain combines TRBV7-3 with TRBJ2-2; D unresolved. Between the trimmed V and J ends, which lost 3 bases and 6 bases, there was a span of 5 bases. There are 12 residues in the CDR3. Germline lookup yields CDR1 SGHTA and CDR2 FQGTGA.

J is TRBJ1-1 and V is TRBV15; TRBD1 agrees at 10 bases. The CDR3 spans 17 residues. Losses at the gene ends were 4 bases for V and 1 base for J; bases not matched to a gene: 9. Germline CDR1 and CDR2: LNHNV and YYDKDF (reference sequence). The CDR3 reads CATSKLPGQGKNTEAFF. CDR3 coding DNA: TGTGCCACCAGCAAGTTGCCGGGACAGGGGAAGAACACTGAAGCTTTCTTT. The full variable domain, with the rest looked up from reference TRBV15 and TRBJ1-1, is DAMVIQNPRYQVTQFGKPVTLSCSQTLNHNVMYWYQQKSSQAPKLLFHYYDKDFNNEADTPDNFQSRRPNTSFCFLDIRSPGLGDTAMYLCATSKLPGQGKNTEAFFGQGTRLTVV.

This chain links TRBV27 with TRBJ1-2; 9 bases fit TRBD1. Germline-derived CDR1 and CDR2 are MNHEY and SMNVEV (reference sequence). V dropped 5 bases and J dropped 8; count of bases not matched to a gene: 15. The CDR3 extends over 16 amino acids. The CDR3 region is CASSPPPLQGARGYTF. The DNA for the CDR3 is TGTGCCAGCAGTCCCCCCCCTCTACAGGGGGCGAGGGGCTACACCTTC.

The CDR3 spells CASSQVAGGTLNTEAFF. CDR3 DNA sequence: TGTGCCAGCAGCCAAGTTGCAGGGGGAACCCTAAACACTGAAGCTTTCTTT. This chain links TRBV3-1 (or the pseudogene TRBV3-2) with TRBJ1-1; TRBD1 matches 7 bases. The V segment lost 1 base and the J segment 2 bases; nucleotides outside the gene matches: 10. CDR1 and CDR2 from the germline V gene are LGHDT and YNNKEL (reference sequence). The CDR3 is 17 amino acids.

This clone was detected only a few times. The chain links TRBV6-2 or TRBV6-3 to TRBJ2-5, with a weak D call TRBD1 (6 bases). Germline-derived CDR1 and CDR2 are MNHEY and SVGEGT. The V and J ends lost 4 bases and 4 bases respectively, with 16 bases between them. The CDR3 extends over 15 amino acids. CDR3 region: CASSFLTGRRETQYF. CDR3 DNA sequence: TGTGCCAGCAGTTTCCTAACAGGGCGAAGAGAGACCCAGTACTTC.

Regarding this clone: Other DNA sequences in this specimen translate into the identical CDR3. The rearrangement links TRBV12-3 or TRBV12-4 to TRBJ1-1, with D possibly matching TRBD1 (5 bases). The CDR3 has 13 residues. V lost 6 bases and J 4 bases, leaving 12 bases between the germline ends. The DNA for the CDR3 is TGTGCCAGCAGCCCTAGGGGAGGCACTGAAGCTTTCTTT. It codes for CASSPRGGTEAFF.

This sequence joins TRBV7-9 and TRBJ2-2, with a possible D match to TRBD1 (5 bases). The CDR3 consists of 14 residues. The V and J ends lost 4 bases and 4 bases respectively, with 10 bases between them. Germline CDR1 is SEHNR and CDR2 is FQNEAQ (reference sequence). CDR3 nucleotides: TGTGCCAGCAGCTCCGCAGGGTTCACCGGGGAGCTGTTTTTT. Its translation: CASSSAGFTGELFF.

The genes are TRBV6-5 and TRBJ2-5, with 8 bases matching TRBD2. Germline V gives CDR1 MNHEY, CDR2 SVGAGI. Unmatched junction bases numbered 5, after V lost 0 bases and J lost 2 bases. The CDR3 spans 16 residues. For the CDR3, the DNA is TGTGCCAGCAGTTACTCCCCGGGACTAGGTCAAGAGACCCAGTACTTC. Amino acid sequence: CASSYSPGLGQETQYF.

This clone has just a few counts. This chain's CDR3 is CASSSPGTGVAIGYGYTF. For the CDR3, the DNA is TGTGCCAGCAGTTCACCCGGGACAGGGGTCGCCATAGGCTATGGCTACACCTTC. This chain links TRBV25-1 with TRBJ1-2; TRBD1 matches at 10 bases. The V segment lost 5 bases and the J segment 4 bases; nucleotides outside the gene matches: 16. Germline V gives CDR1 MGHDK, CDR2 SYGVNS. The CDR3 totals 18 residues.

This clone was detected only once. The chain carries TRBV6-6 and TRBJ1-2, with 7 bases fitting TRBD1. This CDR3 region has 14 residues. Unmatched junction bases numbered 5, after V lost 4 bases and J lost 3 bases. Germline CDR1 reads MNHNY; CDR2 reads SVGAGI (reference sequence). Written as DNA, the CDR3 is TGTGCCAGCAGTTTTAACAGGGGTGACTATGGCTACACCTTC. It specifies CASSFNRGDYGYTF.

This chain connects TRBV3-1 (or the pseudogene TRBV3-2) to TRBJ2-1; 7 bases match TRBD1. The CDR3 is 17 residues long. The junction had 7 bases not matched to a gene; V was cut back by 0 bases and J by 2 bases. CDR1 LGHDT and CDR2 YNNKEL come from the germline V gene (reference sequence). The CDR3: CASSQDPGQRPYNEQFF. Written as DNA, the CDR3 is TGTGCCAGCAGCCAAGATCCGGGACAGCGGCCCTACAATGAGCAGTTCTTC.

The J gene is TRBJ2-1, the V gene TRBV19, with no clear D. The V and J ends lost 5 bases and 6 bases respectively, with 8 bases between them. Per germline, CDR1 LNHDA and CDR2 SQIVND (reference sequence). The CDR3 runs 12 residues. CDR3 DNA: TGTGCCAGTAGTCCTCGTCGCAATGAGCAGTTCTTC. This translates into CASSPRRNEQFF.

V is TRBV11-2 and J is TRBJ1-1; D gene uncertain. Germline-derived CDR1 and CDR2 are SGHAT and FQNNGV. This CDR3 spans 11 amino acids. V shed 5 bases and J shed 8 bases, with 9 bases lying between them. The DNA for the CDR3 is TGTGCCAGCAGCCCCTCTAAAGAAGCTTTCTTT. Protein sequence: CASSPSKEAFF.

V usage is TRBV18 and J usage is TRBJ2-7; unclear D gene. V gave up 3 bases and J gave up 0 bases, with 12 bases separating them. Germline V gives CDR1 KGHSH, CDR2 LQKENI. The CDR3 spans 15 residues. The CDR3, as DNA: TGTGCCAGCTCACCGGGCAGCCTCAGCTCCTACGAGCAGTACTTC. Its translation is CASSPGSLSSYEQYF.

V usage is TRBV6-1 and J usage is TRBJ1-4; 9 bases align to TRBD1. With V trimmed by 2 bases and J by 7 bases, 8 bases remained unmatched. The germline gives CDR1 MNHNS, CDR2 SASEGT. The CDR3 has 16 amino acids. DNA for the CDR3: TGTGCCAGCAGTGAATTGGGGGGACAGGGAGGTGAAAAACTGTTTTTT. It is translated as CASSELGGQGGEKLFF.

This clone turned up a few times. The genes are TRBV6-5 and TRBJ2-2; D unresolved. CDR1 is MNHEY, CDR2 SVGAGI, per germline. With 7 bases removed from V and 8 bases from J, the gap between germline ends came to 11 bases. The CDR3 covers 12 residues. The CDR3 loop reads CASTAEWGELFF. For the CDR3, the DNA is TGTGCCAGCACGGCGGAGTGGGGGGAGCTGTTTTTT.

The chain employs TRBV19 and TRBJ2-1, with 10 bases fitting TRBD1. Germline-derived CDR1 and CDR2 are LNHDA and SQIVND (reference sequence). The CDR3 runs to 13 residues. Germline trimming cut 7 bases from V and 5 bases from J; bases unmatched to any gene: 2. CDR3 amino acids: CASKGQGNNEQFF. Here the CDR3 DNA reads TGTGCCAGTAAGGGACAGGGGAACAATGAGCAGTTCTTC.

The J gene is TRBJ1-4, the V gene TRBV4-1; D not resolved. The CDR3 has 15 amino acids. Germline V CDR1 and CDR2: MGHRA, YSYEKL. Deletions cut 3 bases from V and 8 bases from J, with 16 bases between. CDR3 in amino acids: CASSQTGPEGEKLFF. Here the CDR3 DNA reads TGCGCCAGCAGCCAGACCGGGCCTGAGGGAGAAAAACTGTTTTTT.

V is TRBV5-1 and J is TRBJ1-1, with 11 bases matching TRBD1. V trimming: 3 bases; J trimming: 1 base; junction bases outside the gene matches: 5. Germline CDR1 SGHRS, CDR2 YFSETQ. This CDR3 has 16 amino acids. The CDR3 reads CASSSGQGARNTEAFF. The CDR3 nucleotides are TGCGCCAGCAGCTCAGGACAGGGGGCGCGGAACACTGAAGCTTTCTTT.

The chain couples TRBV9 to TRBJ1-2; TRBD1 matches 7 bases. The length of the CDR3 is 12 residues. With V trimmed by 4 bases and J by 4 bases, 1 base remained unmatched. CDR1 and CDR2 from the germline V gene are SGDLS and YYNGEE. The CDR3 region is CASSRQGYGYTF. CDR3 sequence (DNA): TGTGCCAGCAGCCGACAGGGCTATGGCTACACCTTC. The full variable domain, its missing parts supplied by reference TRBV9 and TRBJ1-2, is DSGVTQTPKHLITATGQRVTLRCSPRSGDLSVYWYQQSLDQGLQFLIQYYNGEERAKGNILERFSAQQFPDLHSELNLSSLELGDSALYFCASSRQGYGYTFGSGTRLTVV.

The chain couples TRBV7-9 to TRBJ2-3; D might be TRBD2 (5 bases). The CDR3 is 13 residues long. V gave up 1 base and J gave up 6 bases, with 8 bases separating them. Germline V lookup: CDR1 SEHNR, CDR2 FQNEAQ (reference sequence). The CDR3 DNA follows: TGTGCCAGCAGCTTAGGAGGGCGCGATACGCAGTATTTT. It yields the protein CASSLGGRDTQYF.

DNA of the CDR3: TGTGCCAGCAGCCGGGACATCACAGATACGCAGTATTTT. It translates to CASSRDITDTQYF. The V and J genes are TRBV7-2 and TRBJ2-3, with TRBD1 as a possible D gene (6 bases). This CDR3 has 13 residues. V lost 5 bases and J lost 2, with 8 bases in between. Germline V gene data show CDR1 as SGHTA and CDR2 as FQGNSA.

This clone was seen once. The chain links TRBV18 to TRBJ1-1, with a possible D match to TRBD1 (6 bases). This CDR3 is 15 amino acids long. The ends were cut back, 0 bases at V and 3 bases at J, with 11 bases in the middle. Per the germline V gene, CDR1 is KGHSH and CDR2 is LQKENI. This CDR3 is CASSPPAGVDTEAFF. The CDR3 DNA follows: TGTGCCAGCTCACCACCCGCAGGGGTCGACACTGAAGCTTTCTTT.